The clone carrying this TCR beta chain came up a few times. These data are taken from a study of T cells after yellow fever vaccination. UMIs and a universal primer site were added when TCR cDNA was made by 5'RACE template switching. TCRdb reprocessed the 5' RACE reads with MiXCR, giving one entry per CDR3 protein. The top ten hold around 20% of the sample, which has about 370,000 distinct CDR3 sequences, approximately 10% seen once. Specimen: PBMCs, collected on the day of the first yellow fever vaccination. The TCR sequence derives from a man aged 18 to 30 who received the YFV17D yellow fever vaccine.

The CDR3: CASSQYGGTEQYF. For the CDR3, the DNA is TGTGCCAGCAGTCAATATGGGGGGACCGAGCAGTACTTC. The rearrangement joins TRBV6-1 to TRBJ2-7; weak D call: TRBD2 (6 bases). Germline CDR1 reads MNHNS; CDR2 reads SASEGT. The V end lost 5 bases, the J end lost 6 bases, and 14 bases lay between the germline ends. The CDR3 has 13 amino acids.